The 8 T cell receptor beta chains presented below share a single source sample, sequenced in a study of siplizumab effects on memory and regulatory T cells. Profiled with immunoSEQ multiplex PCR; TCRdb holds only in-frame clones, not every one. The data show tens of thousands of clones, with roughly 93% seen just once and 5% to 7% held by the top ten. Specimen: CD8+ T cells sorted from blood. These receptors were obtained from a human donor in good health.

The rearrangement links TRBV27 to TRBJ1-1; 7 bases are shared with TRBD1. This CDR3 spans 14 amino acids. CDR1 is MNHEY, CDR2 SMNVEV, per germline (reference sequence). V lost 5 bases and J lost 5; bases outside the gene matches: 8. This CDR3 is CASSDRGPGTEAFF. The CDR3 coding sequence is TGTGCCAGCAGTGATAGGGGGCCGGGTACTGAAGCTTTCTTT.

The CDR3, as DNA: TGTGCCAGCAGCTGGGGACAGGGAGAGACCCAGTACTTC. It encodes CASSWGQGETQYF. V gene TRBV27 combines with J gene TRBJ2-5; 9 bases are a match to TRBD1. The CDR3 length is 13 residues. Per the germline V gene, CDR1 is MNHEY and CDR2 is SMNVEV (reference sequence). V lost 6 bases and J lost 4; bases outside the gene matches: 3.

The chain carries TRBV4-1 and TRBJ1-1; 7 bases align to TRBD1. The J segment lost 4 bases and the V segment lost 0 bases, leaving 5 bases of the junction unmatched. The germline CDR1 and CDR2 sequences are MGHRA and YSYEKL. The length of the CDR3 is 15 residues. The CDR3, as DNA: TGCGCCAGCAGCCAAGATAGCCGGACAGGCACTGAAGCTTTCTTT. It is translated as CASSQDSRTGTEAFF.

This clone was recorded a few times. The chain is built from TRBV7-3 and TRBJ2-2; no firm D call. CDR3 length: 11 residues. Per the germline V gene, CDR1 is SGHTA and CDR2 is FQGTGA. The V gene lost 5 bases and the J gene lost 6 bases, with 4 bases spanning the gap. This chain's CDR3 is CASSGSGELFF. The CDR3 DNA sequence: TGTGCCAGCAGCGGGTCCGGGGAGCTGTTTTTT.

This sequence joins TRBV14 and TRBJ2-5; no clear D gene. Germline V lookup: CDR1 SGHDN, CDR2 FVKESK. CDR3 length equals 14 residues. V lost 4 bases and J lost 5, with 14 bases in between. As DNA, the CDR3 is TGTGCCAGCAGCCTTAGGACGGTGTTGGAGACCCAGTACTTC. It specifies CASSLRTVLETQYF.

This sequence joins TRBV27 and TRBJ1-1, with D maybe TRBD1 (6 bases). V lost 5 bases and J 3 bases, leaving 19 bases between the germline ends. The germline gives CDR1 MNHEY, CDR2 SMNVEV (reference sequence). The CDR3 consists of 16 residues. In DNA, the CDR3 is TGTGCCAGCAGTCTACTCGGACGGGGGGCGTACACTGAAGCTTTCTTT. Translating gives CASSLLGRGAYTEAFF.

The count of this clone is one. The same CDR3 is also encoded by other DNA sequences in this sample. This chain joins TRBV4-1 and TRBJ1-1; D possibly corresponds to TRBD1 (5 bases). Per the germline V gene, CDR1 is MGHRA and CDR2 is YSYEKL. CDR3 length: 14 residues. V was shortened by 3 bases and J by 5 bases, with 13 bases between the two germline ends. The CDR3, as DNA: TGCGCCAGCAGCCACCGTACAGGCGGGACTGAAGCTTTCTTT. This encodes CASSHRTGGTEAFF.

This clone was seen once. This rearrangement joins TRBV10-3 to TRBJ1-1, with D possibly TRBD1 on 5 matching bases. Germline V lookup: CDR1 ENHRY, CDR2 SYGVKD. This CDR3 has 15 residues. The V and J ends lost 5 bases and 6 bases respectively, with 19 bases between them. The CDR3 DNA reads TGTGCCATCAGTCCCGGGACGTCCTTTAACTCTGAAGCTTTCTTT. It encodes CAISPGTSFNSEAFF.